This T cell receptor (beta chain) stems from a study of shared clonotypes between healthy human individuals. Running of the assay took place at deep level. Some clones are missing from TCRdb's copy, which holds only in-frame ones; the method was immunoSEQ multiplex PCR. The sample holds 2,500,000 or so clones; roughly 93% are singletons and the top ten take more than 0.35%. Sequencing was performed on naive CD4+ T cells from PBMCs. Subset meaning: CD45RA+ positively selected. This TCR was recovered from a man between 18 and 35 years old in good health. Some clones in this sample may be carry-over from other donors' samples.

The CDR3 here is CASSFWPTGSNEKLFF. CDR3 bases: TGTGCCAGCAGCTTTTGGCCGACAGGATCAAATGAAAAACTGTTTTTT. V usage is TRBV13 and J usage is TRBJ1-4, with D possibly TRBD1 on 6 matching bases. V was shortened by 3 bases and J by 5 bases, with 16 bases between the two germline ends. The CDR3 is 16 residues long. The V gene's germline CDR1 is PRHDT and CDR2 FYEKMQ (reference sequence).